This passage covers 13 T cell receptor beta chains from one sample sequenced in a study of response to subunit inactivated influenza vaccine. One entry per CDR3 protein, called by TCRdb with MiXCR from the RT-PCR reads. The sample records more than 600,000 distinct CDR3 sequences, roughly 18% being singletons. The source material was PBMCs from blood, sampled more than 4 days after vaccination. These receptors all come from a man between 45 and 60 years old who received an inactivated influenza vaccine.

This clonotype was recorded a few times. The chain joins TRBV20-1 to TRBJ2-1; 11 bases map to TRBD2. V lost 0 bases to trimming and J lost 7 bases; unmatched junction nucleotides: 14. The CDR3 totals 18 residues. Germline loops: CDR1 DFQATT, CDR2 SNEGSKA (reference sequence). For the CDR3, the DNA is TGCAGTGCTAGAGATGGGAGGGGGCTAGCGGGAGGATTTAATGAGCAGTTCTTC. Amino acid sequence: CSARDGRGLAGGFNEQFF.

This clonotype was seen many times. The chain links TRBV20-1 to TRBJ2-3; TRBD2 is a possible D gene (5 bases). V was pared by 5 bases and J by 8 bases, with 17 bases between. This CDR3 contains 13 residues. CDR1 is DFQATT, CDR2 SNEGSKA, per germline (reference sequence). The CDR3 spells CSAPAQLAGTQYF. Here the CDR3 DNA reads TGCAGTGCTCCCGCCCAACTGGCGGGTACGCAGTATTTT.

This clonotype was observed many times. The genes are TRBV6-6 and TRBJ1-2; the match to TRBD1 covers 7 bases. Germline-derived CDR1 and CDR2 are MNHNY and SVGAGI (reference sequence). This CDR3 has 13 amino acids. The V gene end was trimmed by 2 bases and the J gene end by 6 bases; junction bases not matched to a gene: 3. The CDR3 DNA reads as TGTGCCAGCAGTTACCCAGGGGGTAATGGCTACACCTTC. Translated, it gives CASSYPGGNGYTF.

The chain employs TRBV12-3 or TRBV12-4 and TRBJ1-5; 7 nucleotides line up with TRBD1. V lost 4 bases to trimming and J lost 2 bases; unmatched junction nucleotides: 5. The CDR3 spans 15 residues. CDR3 residues: CASSSGQRGNQPQHF. In DNA, the CDR3 is TGTGCCAGCAGTTCGGGACAGCGGGGCAATCAGCCCCAGCATTTT.

The genes are TRBV20-1 and TRBJ2-5, with 12 positions matching TRBD2. The germline V gene encodes CDR1 DFQATT and CDR2 SNEGSKA (reference sequence). With 6 bases clipped from V and 5 bases from J, the junction kept 13 bases outside the gene matches. The CDR3 extends over 16 amino acids. The CDR3 spells CSAERLAGGVWETQYF. The DNA for the CDR3 is TGCAGTGCGGAGAGGCTAGCGGGAGGGGTATGGGAGACCCAGTACTTC.

CDR3 residues: CASSRLEAVTDTQYF. The CDR3 region has the DNA TGCGCCAGCAGCCGCCTAGAAGCTGTGACAGATACGCAGTATTTT. The J gene is TRBJ2-3, the V gene TRBV5-1; D ambiguous. The V gene lost 4 bases and the J gene lost 3 bases, with 15 bases spanning the gap. The V gene's germline CDR1 is SGHRS and CDR2 YFSETQ. The CDR3 loop spans 15 amino acids.

This clonotype has only a few counts. The V call is TRBV15, the J call TRBJ1-1; perhaps TRBD1 as D (5 bases). The CDR3 length is 14 residues. Per the germline V gene, CDR1 is LNHNV and CDR2 is YYDKDF (reference sequence). V was clipped by 1 base and J by 0 bases, with 6 bases between them. CDR3 in amino acids: CATSRGQLNTEAFF. The CDR3, as DNA: TGTGCCACCAGCAGAGGACAGCTGAACACTGAAGCTTTCTTT.

This clonotype was counted between two and nine times. This chain links TRBV20-1 with TRBJ2-1; TRBD2 aligns across 8 bases. The germline CDR1 and CDR2 sequences are DFQATT and SNEGSKA (reference sequence). V dropped 6 bases and J dropped 5; count of bases not matched to a gene: 12. The CDR3 is 15 amino acids. CDR3 residues: CSAPDARGANNEQFF. CDR3 DNA: TGCAGTGCCCCTGATGCGCGGGGGGCGAACAATGAGCAGTTCTTC.

This clonotype came up a few times. The chain recombines TRBV5-5 with TRBJ1-1; no clear D. Germline-derived CDR1 and CDR2 are SGHKS and YYEKEE (reference sequence). The CDR3 totals 11 residues. V lost 7 bases and J lost 1, with 5 bases in between. This chain's CDR3 is CASAQNTEAFF. For the CDR3, the DNA is TGTGCCAGCGCCCAGAACACTGAAGCTTTCTTT.

The chain employs TRBV6-5 and TRBJ2-7, with 11 bases fitting TRBD2. Germline lookup yields CDR1 MNHEY and CDR2 SVGAGI. Trimming took 2 bases from V and 2 from J; bases not matched to a gene: 2. This CDR3 is built from 15 residues. The CDR3 is CASSYGSGGAYEQYF. DNA for the CDR3: TGTGCCAGCAGTTACGGTAGCGGGGGGGCCTACGAGCAGTACTTC.

This clonotype came up a few times. CDR3 in amino acids: CASSQYVPGQGASYEQYF. Here the CDR3 DNA reads TGCGCCAGCAGCCAATATGTCCCGGGACAGGGGGCCTCCTACGAGCAGTACTTC. The chain uses TRBV4-1 and TRBJ2-7; 12 bases are a match to TRBD1. CDR3 length: 18 residues. The V gene's germline CDR1 is MGHRA and CDR2 YSYEKL. V shed 2 bases, J shed 0 bases, and the junction held 8 bases outside the gene matches.

This clonotype occurred a few times. The rearrangement links TRBV20-1 to TRBJ2-2, with 7 bases lining up with TRBD2. The V gene end was trimmed by 4 bases and the J gene end by 7 bases; junction bases not matched to a gene: 15. The CDR3 runs to 16 residues. The germline CDR1 and CDR2 sequences are DFQATT and SNEGSKA (reference sequence). Here the CDR3 reads CSATPRGDRRGGELFF. Here the CDR3 DNA reads TGCAGTGCTACCCCCCGGGGGGACCGGCGGGGCGGGGAGCTGTTTTTT.

The gene calls are TRBV29-1 and TRBJ2-3, with 9 bases that match TRBD2. This CDR3 spans 19 amino acids. J was trimmed by 2 bases and V by 2 bases; bases with no gene match: 17. CDR1 SQVTM and CDR2 ANQGSEA come from the germline V gene. The DNA of the CDR3 is TGCAGCGTTGAATGGAGGATCGGGCTAGCGGGGCCCTTCACAGATACGCAGTATTTT. It codes for CSVEWRIGLAGPFTDTQYF.